The clone carrying this T cell receptor (beta chain) was seen a few times. As yet, its antigen is unknown. This sample was taken from a study of beta chain features in type 1 diabetes. Sorting with CD45RO/CCR7/CD25/CD127/CD95/CD27 yielded naive, central memory, regulatory and stem-like memory CD4+ cells. Notes on the study in general: PCR could preferentially amplify shorter templates, alike in patients and controls. Within each of all four CD4+ subsets, Type 1 diabetes patients had TCRB CDR3s that were moderately but significantly shorter.

V lost 0 bases and J lost 5, with 5 bases in between. Germline V CDR1 and CDR2: PRHDT, FYEKMQ (reference sequence). CDR3 length: 14 residues. The investigators reverse transcribed all of the isolated RNA, so they sequenced expressed TCRB transcripts. Clones were sequenced by immunoSEQ multiplex PCR, and TCRdb holds only the in-frame ones, with some missing. The table records about 700,000 clones, 10% to 15% of them present only once. V and J are TRBV13 and TRBJ1-6; D remains unclear. This clonotype was sampled from a man aged 18 to 29 with type 1 diabetes. The sequenced sample was naive CD4+ T cells from blood. CDR3 sequence reads: CASSLGGNNSPLHF. The CDR3 region has the DNA TGTGCCAGCAGCTTAGGGGGGAATAATTCACCCCTCCACTTT.